These 25 T cell receptor beta chains were all obtained from the same sample, sequenced in a study of blood T cell repertoires in COVID-19 (dated by TCRdb to 2018 to 2020). Libraries were built with the immunoSEQ multiplex PCR assay. TCRdb took this table from immuneACCESS and kept in-frame rearrangements with V and J called. Such tables lack part of the clones; where checked against another copy, unresolved V genes explain under half of the gap, and the rest is unexplained. Recorded for this sample are about 150,000 clones; roughly 77% of them occurred a single time. The top ten hold approximately 5.2% of the sample. The sequenced sample consisted of peripheral blood. All receptors come from a woman in her seventies with COVID-19, enrolled during active disease.

The chain employs TRBV30 and TRBJ1-2; no clear D gene. Germline assignment: CDR1 GTSNPN and CDR2 SVGIG (reference sequence). The CDR3 is made up of 15 amino acids. V was shortened by 5 bases and J by 8 bases, with 24 bases between the two germline ends. CDR3 DNA: TGTGCCTGGGAACCACCCGGGAAGGGATATGTGGGCTACACCTTC. Translated: CAWEPPGKGYVGYTF.

The chain employs TRBV7-9 and TRBJ1-1; D is perhaps TRBD1 (6 bases). Per the germline V gene, CDR1 is SEHNR and CDR2 is FQNEAQ (reference sequence). There are 15 residues in the CDR3. Trimming left V 5 bases short and J 0 bases short, with 13 bases between. CDR3 region: CASSPGQSLNTEAFF. The CDR3 DNA is TGTGCCAGCAGCCCCGGACAGAGTTTGAACACTGAAGCTTTCTTT.

V gene TRBV2 combines with J gene TRBJ2-5; D is ambiguous. Germline loops: CDR1 SNHLY, CDR2 FYNNEI. This CDR3 contains 13 residues. The ends were cut back, 4 bases at V and 5 bases at J, with 11 bases in the middle. The CDR3 DNA sequence: TGTGCCAGCAGTGTTAGCCTACGGGAGACCCAGTACTTC. Its translation is CASSVSLRETQYF.

The chain is built from TRBV4-3 and TRBJ2-2, with D perhaps matching TRBD2 (5 bases). V was cut by 0 bases and J by 6 bases, with 11 bases left in between. The CDR3 sequence is 15 residues long. Germline CDR1 LGHNA, CDR2 YSLEER. DNA of the CDR3: TGCGCCAGCAGCCAAGAAACGACCGGGGCCGGGGAGCTGTTTTTT. Its protein is CASSQETTGAGELFF.

This clone was detected a few times. The chain is built from TRBV29-1 and TRBJ1-2; 8 bases map to TRBD1. Germline V lookup: CDR1 SQVTM, CDR2 ANQGSEA. J gave up 0 bases and V 1 base, and 1 base lay outside the gene matches. This CDR3 contains 14 residues. CDR3 sequence (DNA): TGCAGCGTTGAAGGGACAGGGCCTAACTATGGCTACACCTTC. Its translation: CSVEGTGPNYGYTF.

This clone occurred many times. The V gene is TRBV30, the J gene TRBJ2-3; 7 nucleotides agree with TRBD2. The ends lost 1 base at V and 6 bases at J; junction bases unmatched: 4. This CDR3 contains 13 residues. Looked up from germline, CDR1 is GTSNPN and CDR2 is SVGIG (reference sequence). This chain's CDR3 is CAWSAGGRDTQYF. The CDR3 coding sequence is TGTGCCTGGAGTGCGGGGGGAAGGGATACGCAGTATTTT.

This sequence joins TRBV7-3 and TRBJ2-3, with a weak D call TRBD2 (6 bases). Germline V lookup: CDR1 SGHTA, CDR2 FQGTGA. The CDR3 is made up of 12 amino acids. Between the trimmed V and J ends, which lost 4 bases and 6 bases, there was a span of 8 bases. The CDR3 spells CASSSGLDTQYF. The CDR3 DNA follows: TGTGCCAGCAGCTCGGGACTGGATACGCAGTATTTT.

The chain employs TRBV2 and TRBJ1-3; 9 bases match TRBD1. The CDR3 is made up of 17 amino acids. V shed 4 bases and J 3 bases; nucleotides not matched to a gene: 10. Germline V gives CDR1 SNHLY, CDR2 FYNNEI. The CDR3 loop is CASSAYGQGTIGNTIYF. The CDR3, as DNA: TGTGCCAGCAGTGCTTACGGACAGGGGACAATTGGAAACACCATATATTTT. The variable domain in full, with the rest retrieved from reference TRBV2 and TRBJ1-3, is EPEVTQTPSHQVTQMGQEVILRCVPISNHLYFYWYRQILGQKVEFLVSFYNNEISEKSEIFDDQFSVERPDGSNFTLKIRSTKLEDSAMYFCASSAYGQGTIGNTIYFGEGSWLTVV.

V is TRBV2 and J is TRBJ2-7, with 7 bases fitting TRBD2. The CDR3 length is 11 residues. After removal of 8 bases from V and 4 bases from J, the junction contained 2 bases not matched to a gene. Germline V gene sequence: CDR1 SNHLY, CDR2 FYNNEI. In DNA, the CDR3 is TGTGCCAGCGGGCGGGGGTACGAGCAGTACTTC. It yields the protein CASGRGYEQYF.

This sequence joins TRBV28 and TRBJ2-6; 8 nucleotides line up with TRBD2. This CDR3 comprises 15 residues. Germline V CDR1 and CDR2: MDHEN, SYDVKM. J gave up 0 bases and V 7 bases, and 2 bases lay outside the gene matches. The CDR3 coding sequence is TGTGCCAGCACGAGCGGGGGCTCTGGGGCCAACGTCCTGACTTTC. This codes for CASTSGGSGANVLTF.

Concerning this clone: Different DNA sequences within this sample yield the same CDR3. This chain connects TRBV5-1 to TRBJ2-5; D may be TRBD1 (5 bases). With 2 bases removed from V and 4 bases from J, the gap between germline ends came to 12 bases. Germline assignment: CDR1 SGHRS and CDR2 YFSETQ. This CDR3 spans 14 amino acids. The CDR3 sequence is CASSLEAGRETQYF. Here the CDR3 DNA reads TGCGCCAGCAGCTTAGAAGCAGGGCGAGAGACCCAGTACTTC. Supplemented by reference TRBV5-1 and TRBJ2-5, the full variable domain reads KAGVTQTPRYLIKTRGQQVTLSCSPISGHRSVSWYQQTPGQGLQFLFEYFSETQRNKGNFPGRFSGRQFSNSRSEMNVSTLELGDSALYLCASSLEAGRETQYFGPGTRLLVL.

J is TRBJ1-1 and V is TRBV19; TRBD1 might be the D (6 bases). The germline gives CDR1 LNHDA, CDR2 SQIVND (reference sequence). CDR3 length: 14 residues. Trimming left V 3 bases short and J 6 bases short, with 14 bases between. Here the CDR3 reads CASSIQTGWAEAFF. For the CDR3, the DNA is TGTGCCAGTAGTATTCAAACAGGGTGGGCTGAAGCTTTCTTT.

This clone was counted a single time. The rearrangement joins TRBV5-5 to TRBJ2-2, with TRBD2 matching 13 bases. V gave up 4 bases and J gave up 8 bases; unmatched junction bases: 8. CDR3 length: 16 amino acids. Germline lookup yields CDR1 SGHKS and CDR2 YYEKEE (reference sequence). The CDR3 region has the DNA TGTGCCAGCAGCGGCTGGACTAGCGGGGGTGGTGGGGAGCTGTTTTTT. Residues: CASSGWTSGGGGELFF.

The chain recombines TRBV6-2 or TRBV6-3 with TRBJ2-3; possible D gene TRBD1, 6 bases. The germline V gene encodes CDR1 MNHEY and CDR2 SVGEGT. The CDR3 length is 15 residues. V dropped 4 bases and J dropped 5 bases, with 16 bases sitting between them. CDR3 DNA: TGTGCCAGCAGTTTACAGGGCCGATCGGGAGATACGCAGTATTTT. Its translation is CASSLQGRSGDTQYF.

V usage is TRBV11-2 and J usage is TRBJ2-7; 12 nucleotides match TRBD2. V trimming: 4 bases; J trimming: 4 bases; junction bases outside the gene matches: 11. This CDR3 comprises 17 residues. Germline-derived CDR1 and CDR2 are SGHAT and FQNNGV. The CDR3 DNA reads as TGTGCCAGCAGCTCCTACCAACTAGCGGGGGGCTTTTACGAGCAGTACTTC. This gives the protein CASSSYQLAGGFYEQYF.

This clone was observed a single time. The chain links TRBV9 to TRBJ2-5; a weak D match, TRBD1 (6 bases). The CDR3 length is 13 residues. Looked up from germline, CDR1 is SGDLS and CDR2 is YYNGEE. V was shortened by 4 bases and J by 5 bases, with 12 bases between the two germline ends. In DNA form, the CDR3 reads TGTGCCAGCAGCCTCCGGACAGATGAGACCCAGTACTTC. Translating gives CASSLRTDETQYF. The full variable domain, rest sourced from reference TRBV9 and TRBJ2-5, is DSGVTQTPKHLITATGQRVTLRCSPRSGDLSVYWYQQSLDQGLQFLIQYYNGEERAKGNILERFSAQQFPDLHSELNLSSLELGDSALYFCASSLRTDETQYFGPGTRLLVL.

This chain links TRBV25-1 with TRBJ1-1; the D is unclear. CDR1 and CDR2 from the germline V gene are MGHDK and SYGVNS. Trimming pared 3 bases from V and 0 bases from J, leaving 8 bases between. This CDR3 spans 14 amino acids. As DNA, the CDR3 is TGTGCCAGCAGTGAGACTGGCATGAACACTGAAGCTTTCTTT. Translated, it gives CASSETGMNTEAFF.

The V call is TRBV3-1 (or the pseudogene TRBV3-2), the J call TRBJ2-7; D may be TRBD1 (5 bases). This CDR3 region has 14 residues. V dropped 0 bases and J dropped 5 bases, with 11 bases sitting between them. Germline V gives CDR1 LGHDT, CDR2 YNNKEL (reference sequence). The CDR3 protein is CASSQEPRAHEQYF. The DNA for the CDR3 is TGTGCCAGCAGCCAAGAGCCCAGGGCCCACGAGCAGTACTTC.

The chain uses TRBV2 and TRBJ1-2; 7 bases match TRBD1. V lost 5 bases and J lost 4; bases outside the gene matches: 4. CDR1 SNHLY and CDR2 FYNNEI come from the germline V gene. This CDR3 has 13 amino acids. CDR3 DNA sequence: TGTGCCAGCAGTCGGGACAGCTCCTATGGCTACACCTTC. Translated: CASSRDSSYGYTF.

The rearrangement links TRBV27 to TRBJ2-1; 13 nucleotides line up with TRBD2. Germline trimming cut 6 bases from V and 7 bases from J; bases unmatched to any gene: 0. Per germline, CDR1 MNHEY and CDR2 SMNVEV (reference sequence). There are 13 residues in the CDR3. CDR3: CASRTSGGNEQFF. Here the CDR3 DNA reads TGTGCCAGCAGGACTAGCGGGGGGAATGAGCAGTTCTTC.

V and J are TRBV29-1 and TRBJ1-1; TRBD1 agrees at 8 bases. Germline values: CDR1 SQVTM, CDR2 ANQGSEA. This CDR3 is built from 13 residues. Germline trimming cut 7 bases from V and 3 bases from J; bases unmatched to any gene: 7. In DNA form, the CDR3 reads TGCAGCGCGACTACAGGGGGGGACACTGAAGCTTTCTTT. Amino acids: CSATTGGDTEAFF. The variable domain in full, completed from reference TRBV29-1 and TRBJ1-1, reads SAVISQKPSRDICQRGTSLTIQCQVDSQVTMMFWYRQQPGQSLTLIATANQGSEATYESGFVIDKFPISRPNLTFSTLTVSNMSPEDSSIYLCSATTGGDTEAFFGQGTRLTVV.

The J gene is TRBJ2-7, the V gene TRBV18; 7 bases fit TRBD1. This CDR3 is built from 14 residues. CDR1 is KGHSH, CDR2 LQKENI, per germline. V was pared by 5 bases and J by 6 bases, with 10 bases of the junction left unmatched. The DNA of the CDR3 is TGTGCCAGCTCATCGACCACGACAGGGAGCGAGCAGTACTTC. Translation: CASSSTTTGSEQYF.

CDR3 sequence: CASSPQGPVNTEAFF. The CDR3, as DNA: TGTGCCAGCAGCCCGCAGGGTCCCGTGAACACTGAAGCTTTCTTT. The rearrangement joins TRBV3-1 (or the pseudogene TRBV3-2) to TRBJ1-1, with D perhaps TRBD1 (5 bases). Germline V lookup: CDR1 LGHDT, CDR2 YNNKEL (reference sequence). CDR3 length equals 15 residues. The V gene lost 4 bases and the J gene lost 0 bases, with 12 bases spanning the gap.

The genes are TRBV11-1 and TRBJ2-1; maybe TRBD2 (5 bases). Germline V gene data show CDR1 as SGHAT and CDR2 as FQDESV (reference sequence). There are 15 residues in the CDR3. V was cut by 5 bases and J by 0 bases, with 11 bases left in between. CDR3 in amino acids: CASSPPGSSYNEQFF. The CDR3 coding sequence is TGTGCCAGCAGCCCCCCTGGGAGCTCCTACAATGAGCAGTTCTTC.

The genes are TRBV6-1 and TRBJ1-5, with TRBD1 as a possible D gene (6 bases). CDR3 size: 15 residues. From germline, CDR1 is MNHNS and CDR2 SASEGT. The V and J ends lost 1 base and 4 bases respectively, with 11 bases between them. The CDR3 protein is CASSEVWGPNQPQHF. The CDR3 DNA reads as TGTGCCAGCAGTGAAGTATGGGGGCCAAATCAGCCCCAGCATTTT.